Listed here are 20 T cell receptor beta chains from one sample, sequenced in a study of metastatic and nonmetastatic thyroid tumors. TCRdb used MiXCR to call clones anew from the PCR reads. Of approximately 90,000 clones in the sample, less than 10% were seen once. No patient had received any treatment before thyroid surgery. Input material: blood. The receptor set was obtained from a female donor with papillary thyroid cancer or a benign thyroid nodule (not recorded which). Some clones in this sample may be carry-over from other donors' samples.

This clone has at least ten counts. The V and J genes are TRBV6-1 and TRBJ1-2; D ambiguous. This CDR3 has 12 residues. Per the germline V gene, CDR1 is MNHNS and CDR2 is SASEGT. Between the trimmed V and J ends, which lost 1 base and 7 bases, there was a span of 7 bases. CDR3 loop: CASSEGRSGYTF. The CDR3 nucleotides read TGTGCCAGCAGTGAAGGAAGGTCTGGCTACACCTTC.

This clone was recorded many times. The chain joins TRBV12-3 or TRBV12-4 to TRBJ2-1, with D unresolved. The germline V and J ends were trimmed by 1 base and 1 base, with 8 bases remaining between them. The CDR3 loop spans 15 amino acids. Written as DNA, the CDR3 is TGTGCCAGCAGTTTAGGGCGGACGTCCTACAATGAGCAGTTCTTC. Protein product: CASSLGRTSYNEQFF.

The sample holds many counts of this clone. CDR3 loop: CASSGGNYGYTF. The CDR3 bases are TGTGCCAGCAGTGGGGGGAACTATGGCTACACCTTC. The rearrangement uses TRBV3-1 and TRBJ1-2; possibly TRBD1 for D (5 bases). V lost 6 bases and J lost 2, with 7 bases in between. This CDR3 is 12 amino acids long. The germline gives CDR1 LGHDT, CDR2 YNNKEL (reference sequence).

This clone was picked up a small number of times. The chain couples TRBV7-9 to TRBJ2-5; maybe TRBD2 (5 bases). Germline CDR1 SEHNR, CDR2 FQNEAQ (reference sequence). Trimming pared 5 bases from V and 5 bases from J, leaving 9 bases between. This CDR3 has 12 residues. The DNA for the CDR3 is TGTGCCAGCAGCCCGGACTTCGAGACCCAGTACTTC. It specifies CASSPDFETQYF.

In this sample, this clone turned up many times. The chain couples TRBV5-6 to TRBJ2-3, with 9 bases fitting TRBD1. The V and J ends lost 2 bases and 4 bases, in that order; junction bases with no gene match: 8. CDR1 is SGHDT, CDR2 YYEEEE, per germline. The CDR3 contains 16 residues. CDR3 nucleotides: TGTGCCAGCAGCTTTCTGGGACAGGGACTCGCAGATACGCAGTATTTT. It encodes CASSFLGQGLADTQYF.

This clone has a handful of counts. This could be a read error, since a much larger clone is one nucleotide away. V and J are TRBV28 and TRBJ1-5, with D possibly matching TRBD1 (6 bases). Germline V CDR1 and CDR2: MDHEN, SYDVKM. This CDR3 is built from 14 residues. The CDR3 nucleotides are TGTGCCAGCAGTTTTTTCAGGGGCAATCGGCCCCAGCATTTT. This gives the protein CASSFFRGNRPQHF.

This chain connects TRBV18 to TRBJ2-1; 8 bases map to TRBD1. Germline V gene lookup returns CDR1 KGHSH and CDR2 LQKENI. The CDR3 runs to 17 residues. Trimming at V came to 1 base and at J to 5 bases, leaving 10 bases not matched to a gene. DNA of the CDR3: TGTGCCAGCTCACCACGACAGGGGAAAAGTATCCACAATGAGCAGTTCTTC. As protein: CASSPRQGKSIHNEQFF.

This clone showed up many times. The gene calls are TRBV11-2 and TRBJ2-2; 8 nucleotides align to TRBD2. V was clipped by 4 bases and J by 2 bases; unmatched bases: 9. The CDR3 runs 17 residues. The V gene's germline CDR1 is SGHAT and CDR2 FQNNGV. CDR3 amino acids: CASSYLGGGANTGELFF. The CDR3 DNA reads as TGTGCCAGCAGCTACCTCGGGGGGGGCGCCAACACCGGGGAGCTGTTTTTT. The entire variable domain, with the rest obtained from reference TRBV11-2 and TRBJ2-2, is as follows: EAGVAQSPRYKIIEKRQSVAFWCNPISGHATLYWYQQILGQGPKLLIQFQNNGVVDDSQLPKDRFSAERLKGVDSTLKIQPAKLEDSAVYLCASSYLGGGANTGELFFGEGSRLTVL.

This clone was seen many times. The chain links TRBV11-2 to TRBJ2-7; a weak D match, TRBD1 (6 bases). Germline values: CDR1 SGHAT, CDR2 FQNNGV. The CDR3 has 15 residues. V was shortened by 5 bases and J by 6 bases, with 20 bases between the two germline ends. The CDR3 nucleotides are TGTGCCAGCAGCCCCGTTCGGACAGCGCCCCTCGAGCAGTACTTC. Translation: CASSPVRTAPLEQYF.

This clone was found a few times. The rearrangement links TRBV19 to TRBJ1-2; D possibly corresponds to TRBD1 (6 bases). This CDR3 contains 15 residues. Germline lookup yields CDR1 LNHDA and CDR2 SQIVND (reference sequence). The V end lost 5 bases, the J end lost 4 bases, and 17 bases lay between the germline ends. CDR3 in amino acids: CASSPSPGVGYGYTF. The CDR3 DNA follows: TGTGCCAGTAGTCCCAGTCCAGGGGTGGGCTATGGCTACACCTTC.

This clone was counted at least ten times. DNA for the CDR3: TGCGCCAGCAGCTTGATGGACAGGGCCACAGATACGCAGTATTTT. This encodes CASSLMDRATDTQYF. The gene calls are TRBV5-1 and TRBJ2-3; the match to TRBD1 covers 8 bases. The J segment lost 2 bases and the V segment lost 1 base, leaving 3 bases of the junction unmatched. Germline values: CDR1 SGHRS, CDR2 YFSETQ. This CDR3 has 15 amino acids.

This clone was seen repeatedly, ten times or more. V is TRBV5-1 and J is TRBJ2-3; D unclear. Germline V gene sequence: CDR1 SGHRS, CDR2 YFSETQ. The length of the CDR3 is 17 residues. V was trimmed by 1 base and J by 0 bases, leaving 15 bases between them. The CDR3 loop reads CASSLPLGYGSTDTQYF. The CDR3 nucleotides read TGCGCCAGCAGCTTGCCGCTAGGGTACGGGAGCACAGATACGCAGTATTTT.

Comments on this clone: This may come from a read error, since a much larger clone is one base off. The gene calls are TRBV9 and TRBJ2-5; D possibly uses TRBD1 or TRBD2 (6 bases each). V was trimmed by 0 bases and J by 5 bases, leaving 14 bases between them. This CDR3 contains 15 residues. Germline V gene data show CDR1 as SGDLS and CDR2 as YYNGEE. The CDR3 reads CASSVEGGRDETQYF. The CDR3 DNA reads TGTGCCAGCAGCGTAGAGGGGGGTAGGGATGAGACCCAGTACTTC.

This chain uses TRBV11-2 with TRBJ2-1; D may be TRBD1 or TRBD2 (5 bases each). CDR3 length equals 15 residues. The ends were cut back, 5 bases at V and 5 bases at J, with 16 bases in the middle. In germline, CDR1 is SGHAT, CDR2 FQNNGV. CDR3 sequence: CASSPLGVSHNEQFF. CDR3 in DNA: TGTGCCAGCAGCCCTTTGGGGGTGAGTCACAATGAGCAGTTCTTC.

This clone has ten or more counts. J is TRBJ2-5 and V is TRBV6-1, with D possibly being TRBD1 (6 bases). The CDR3 spans 15 residues. The V end was cut by 5 bases, the J end by 5 bases, with 18 bases between. Germline V gene sequence: CDR1 MNHNS, CDR2 SASEGT. CDR3 amino acids: CASSPLQGPRETQYF. DNA for the CDR3: TGTGCCAGCAGTCCTTTACAGGGTCCGCGGGAGACCCAGTACTTC.

The sample holds many counts of this clone. Other nucleotide sequences in the sample specify the same CDR3. J is TRBJ1-5 and V is TRBV25-1; D uncertain. The V end was cut by 8 bases, the J end by 2 bases, with 16 bases between. CDR1 is MGHDK, CDR2 SYGVNS, per germline. This CDR3 is built from 15 residues. This CDR3 is CASAGGLPGNQPQHF. CDR3 coding DNA: TGTGCCAGCGCTGGTGGGTTGCCGGGCAATCAGCCCCAGCATTTT.

This clone was recorded once. The CDR3 is CASSLTSVYEQYF. The CDR3 DNA reads as TGTGCCAGCAGCTTAACTAGCGTGTACGAGCAGTACTTC. This chain connects TRBV7-3 to TRBJ2-7; possibly TRBD2 for D (5 bases). V lost 0 bases and J lost 4, with 7 bases in between. The germline V gene encodes CDR1 SGHTA and CDR2 FQGTGA. The CDR3 sequence is 13 residues long.

This clone was picked up a small number of times. This chain links TRBV6-1 with TRBJ2-1; D is possibly TRBD2 (6 bases). Germline CDR1 reads MNHNS; CDR2 reads SASEGT. The germline V and J ends were trimmed by 5 bases and 3 bases, with 8 bases remaining between them. The CDR3 spans 13 residues. The CDR3 reads CASSPGLYNEQFF. CDR3 nucleotide sequence: TGTGCCAGCAGTCCGGGACTCTACAATGAGCAGTTCTTC.

The table lists this clone with a few counts. The V gene is TRBV10-1, the J gene TRBJ2-3, with D perhaps TRBD1 (5 bases). From germline, CDR1 is WNHNN and CDR2 SYGVQD (reference sequence). Trimming shortened V by 3 bases and J by 5 bases, and 15 bases separated the two germline ends. The CDR3 is 15 amino acids. CDR3 loop: CASSDYDRDVDTQYF. As DNA, the CDR3 is TGCGCCAGCAGTGACTATGACAGAGACGTAGATACGCAGTATTTT.

This clone has at least ten counts. The rearrangement links TRBV27 to TRBJ2-7; 10 bases match TRBD1. This CDR3 contains 13 residues. Germline CDR1 reads MNHEY; CDR2 reads SMNVEV (reference sequence). After removal of 7 bases from V and 4 bases from J, the junction contained 4 bases not matched to a gene. The CDR3 region is CASTDRGLYEQYF. The CDR3 DNA reads as TGTGCCAGCACTGACAGGGGGCTTTACGAGCAGTACTTC.